One and the same sample provided the 27 T cell receptor beta chains below, sequenced in a study of blood T cell repertoires in COVID-19. Generated by immunoSEQ multiplex PCR, the TCRdb table keeps only in-frame clones and is missing some. The data hold under 250,000 clones, with about four fifths observed a single time. Sequenced: peripheral blood. Source of these receptors: a woman in her 30s who had recovered from COVID-19.

The V call is TRBV7-2, the J call TRBJ2-1; TRBD2 matches at 12 bases. The CDR3 spans 16 residues. The trim removed 2 bases at V and 4 bases at J, leaving 3 bases unmatched. From germline, CDR1 is SGHTA and CDR2 FQGNSA. CDR3 nucleotides: TGTGCCAGCAGCTTAACCGGACTAGCGGGGTACAATGAGCAGTTCTTC. This sequence encodes CASSLTGLAGYNEQFF.

The V gene is TRBV14, the J gene TRBJ1-1, with TRBD1 matching 7 bases. Per the germline V gene, CDR1 is SGHDN and CDR2 is FVKESK. J was trimmed by 0 bases and V by 3 bases; bases with no gene match: 10. CDR3 length: 17 residues. CDR3 DNA sequence: TGTGCCAGCAGCCAGCGTCCCGGGACAGCCTTGAACACTGAAGCTTTCTTT. It translates to CASSQRPGTALNTEAFF.

The chain is built from TRBV7-9 and TRBJ1-5, with 8 bases that match TRBD1. In germline, CDR1 is SEHNR, CDR2 FQNEAQ (reference sequence). The CDR3 is 14 amino acids. V was clipped by 3 bases and J by 5 bases; unmatched bases: 3. CDR3 loop: CASSFDRGDQPQHF. The CDR3 coding sequence is TGTGCCAGCAGCTTCGACAGGGGAGATCAGCCCCAGCATTTT.

As concerns this clone: This same CDR3 is encoded by further DNA sequences in the sample. The chain has TRBV28 and TRBJ2-5, with 8 bases matching TRBD2. The ends lost 6 bases at V and 4 bases at J; junction bases unmatched: 4. CDR1 and CDR2 (germline): MDHEN, SYDVKM. The CDR3 spans 13 residues. This CDR3 reads CASRTGGRETQYF. In DNA, the CDR3 is TGTGCCAGCAGAACGGGAGGGAGAGAGACCCAGTACTTC.

V gene TRBV12-3 or TRBV12-4 combines with J gene TRBJ1-2; the match to TRBD1 covers 9 bases. This CDR3 spans 13 amino acids. The ends lost 7 bases at V and 8 bases at J; junction bases unmatched: 8. In DNA, the CDR3 is TGTGCCAGCACTCGACAGGGGGAGGGGGGCTACACCTTC. This gives the protein CASTRQGEGGYTF.

The J gene is TRBJ1-3, the V gene TRBV5-5; tentatively, D is TRBD1 (6 bases). V lost 4 bases, J lost 2 bases, and 13 bases lay in between. The germline CDR1 and CDR2 sequences are SGHKS and YYEKEE (reference sequence). CDR3 size: 15 residues. The CDR3, as DNA: TGTGCCAGCAGCCCATTACAGGGCCCTGGAAACACCATATATTTT. Translating gives CASSPLQGPGNTIYF.

The gene calls are TRBV10-3 and TRBJ1-5; TRBD1 matches 9 bases. Germline-derived CDR1 and CDR2 are ENHRY and SYGVKD. CDR3 length equals 15 residues. Trimming removed 2 bases from V and 7 bases from J; junction bases left unmatched: 6. The CDR3 DNA sequence: TGTGCCATCAGTGAGCGGACAGGGGCGGCACAGCCCCAGCATTTT. This sequence encodes CAISERTGAAQPQHF.

The chain carries TRBV4-2 and TRBJ2-1, with D maybe TRBD2 (5 bases). This CDR3 is 15 amino acids long. V was shortened by 2 bases and J by 7 bases, with 15 bases between the two germline ends. Germline values: CDR1 LGHNA, CDR2 YNFKEQ. The CDR3 region has the DNA TGTGCCAGCAGCCAACCGGGGTTAGATCTAAATGAGCAGTTCTTC. It specifies CASSQPGLDLNEQFF.

This chain connects TRBV28 to TRBJ1-2; weak D call: TRBD1 (6 bases). The CDR3 loop spans 15 amino acids. Trimming shortened V by 2 bases and J by 3 bases, and 13 bases separated the two germline ends. Per the germline V gene, CDR1 is MDHEN and CDR2 is SYDVKM. CDR3 in amino acids: CASSLPSDRDYGYTF. The CDR3 DNA sequence: TGTGCCAGCAGTTTACCGTCGGACAGAGACTATGGCTACACCTTC.

The chain has TRBV9 and TRBJ2-7, with TRBD1 matching 8 bases. The CDR3 is 15 amino acids. Losses at the gene ends were 0 bases for V and 0 bases for J; bases not matched to a gene: 2. Germline CDR1 is SGDLS and CDR2 is YYNGEE. The CDR3 reads CASSVGGQASYEQYF. The CDR3 nucleotides read TGTGCCAGCAGCGTAGGGGGACAGGCCTCCTACGAGCAGTACTTC.

The V gene is TRBV27, the J gene TRBJ1-3, with D uncertain. Between the trimmed V and J ends, which lost 3 bases and 0 bases, there was a span of 15 bases. The CDR3 covers 17 residues. Germline CDR1 reads MNHEY; CDR2 reads SMNVEV (reference sequence). DNA for the CDR3: TGTGCCAGCAGTTTTTCTGAGAGCCAAATCTCTGGAAACACCATATATTTT. This encodes CASSFSESQISGNTIYF.

The gene calls are TRBV19 and TRBJ1-5, with 8 bases fitting TRBD1. This CDR3 is built from 14 residues. The junction had 7 bases not matched to a gene; V was cut back by 8 bases and J by 4 bases. Germline CDR1 is LNHDA and CDR2 is SQIVND (reference sequence). For the CDR3, the DNA is TGTGCCAGTTGGGGACAGGTGATTAATCAGCCCCAGCATTTT. Its protein is CASWGQVINQPQHF.

The V call is TRBV4-1, the J call TRBJ2-7; TRBD2 might be the D (6 bases). V was cut by 0 bases and J by 6 bases, with 21 bases left in between. This CDR3 comprises 17 residues. Per germline, CDR1 MGHRA and CDR2 YSYEKL. The CDR3 sequence: CASSQEGTGELLGEQYF. Here the CDR3 DNA reads TGCGCCAGCAGCCAAGAAGGGACGGGGGAGCTTTTAGGCGAGCAGTACTTC.

V gene TRBV25-1 combines with J gene TRBJ2-7; D is possibly TRBD1 (6 bases). The V end lost 8 bases, the J end lost 3 bases, and 8 bases lay between the germline ends. This CDR3 is built from 11 residues. Germline values: CDR1 MGHDK, CDR2 SYGVNS. CDR3 in amino acids: CASGQFYEQYF. The CDR3 coding sequence is TGTGCCAGCGGACAGTTCTACGAGCAGTACTTC.

V and J are TRBV18 and TRBJ2-1, with 14 nucleotides matching TRBD2. CDR1 is KGHSH, CDR2 LQKENI, per germline. The CDR3 runs 17 residues. J gave up 7 bases and V 1 base, and 6 bases lay outside the gene matches. CDR3 DNA sequence: TGTGCCAGCTCACCACTCCTCGGGACTAGCGGGAGAAATGAGCAGTTCTTC. Its protein product is CASSPLLGTSGRNEQFF.

This clone was seen a single time. The gene calls are TRBV6-5 and TRBJ1-2; D uncertain. The ends were cut back, 6 bases at V and 0 bases at J, with 8 bases in the middle. CDR3 size: 13 residues. Germline values: CDR1 MNHEY, CDR2 SVGAGI. The CDR3 spells CASSPNSNYGYTF. The CDR3 region has the DNA TGTGCCAGCAGCCCAAATTCTAACTATGGCTACACCTTC.

V usage is TRBV2 and J usage is TRBJ2-5; D is perhaps TRBD1 (6 bases). Germline V gene lookup returns CDR1 SNHLY and CDR2 FYNNEI. The length of the CDR3 is 15 residues. V was trimmed by 8 bases and J by 3 bases, leaving 19 bases between them. The chain's CDR3 is CASLYEQGPKETQYF. The CDR3 region has the DNA TGTGCCAGCCTGTACGAGCAGGGGCCTAAAGAGACCCAGTACTTC.

V and J are TRBV2 and TRBJ1-4; 7 nucleotides agree with TRBD1. The CDR3 totals 16 residues. Germline V gene lookup returns CDR1 SNHLY and CDR2 FYNNEI. J gave up 10 bases and V 6 bases, and 17 bases lay outside the gene matches. CDR3 loop: CASRKGAGESVGKLFF. The CDR3 coding sequence is TGTGCCAGCAGAAAGGGGGCAGGGGAGTCGGTGGGAAAACTGTTTTTT.

The chain's CDR3 is CAATTGFNQPQHF. The CDR3 region has the DNA TGTGCCGCCACGACAGGGTTCAATCAGCCCCAGCATTTT. The V gene is TRBV6-5, the J gene TRBJ1-5; 7 nucleotides line up with TRBD1. Germline values: CDR1 MNHEY, CDR2 SVGAGI. This CDR3 contains 13 residues. The V gene end was trimmed by 11 bases and the J gene end by 3 bases; junction bases not matched to a gene: 7.

The chain has TRBV20-1 and TRBJ2-1, with a possible D match to TRBD1 (5 bases). The CDR3 contains 10 residues. Germline loops: CDR1 DFQATT, CDR2 SNEGSKA (reference sequence). The ends were cut back, 5 bases at V and 10 bases at J, with 9 bases in the middle. This chain's CDR3 is CSAGNREQFF. CDR3 bases: TGCAGTGCTGGAAACAGGGAGCAGTTCTTC.

The chain combines TRBV9 with TRBJ2-1; a weak D match, TRBD2 (5 bases). Trimming pared 0 bases from V and 8 bases from J, leaving 15 bases between. CDR3 size: 15 residues. The germline V gene has CDR1 SGDLS and CDR2 YYNGEE. CDR3 in DNA: TGTGCCAGCAGCGTAGGTGGGCGGGCTCCAGATGAGCAGTTCTTC. The encoded protein is CASSVGGRAPDEQFF.

The chain links TRBV15 to TRBJ1-5; the match to TRBD1 covers 8 bases. The germline V gene encodes CDR1 LNHNV and CDR2 YYDKDF (reference sequence). The CDR3 spans 14 residues. The V segment lost 4 bases and the J segment 5 bases; nucleotides outside the gene matches: 4. The CDR3 loop is CATSIRQGYQPQHF. CDR3 bases: TGTGCCACCAGCATAAGACAGGGGTATCAGCCCCAGCATTTT.

V usage is TRBV9 and J usage is TRBJ2-3; perhaps TRBD2 as D (5 bases). V was pared by 4 bases and J by 1 base, with 10 bases between. From germline, CDR1 is SGDLS and CDR2 YYNGEE. The CDR3 contains 14 residues. Here the CDR3 DNA reads TGTGCCAGCAGCCTTACTAGGGGCACAGATACGCAGTATTTT. Its translation is CASSLTRGTDTQYF.

This chain links TRBV18 with TRBJ2-1, with 8 bases fitting TRBD2. This CDR3 spans 17 amino acids. J was trimmed by 2 bases and V by 6 bases; bases with no gene match: 12. Per germline, CDR1 KGHSH and CDR2 LQKENI. The CDR3 bases are TGTGCCAGCTCCCGTAGAGGAGCGGGAGTCCCCTACAATGAGCAGTTCTTC. Amino acids: CASSRRGAGVPYNEQFF.

The J gene is TRBJ1-6, the V gene TRBV6-1, with unresolved D. In germline, CDR1 is MNHNS, CDR2 SASEGT. V lost 3 bases to trimming and J lost 13 bases, with 10 bases between them. The CDR3 has 12 residues. The DNA for the CDR3 is TGTGCCAGCAGTGACAGGCTTGTGCCCCTCCACTTT. Translating it yields CASSDRLVPLHF.

The chain employs TRBV7-3 and TRBJ2-1; TRBD2 agrees at 7 bases. Germline loops: CDR1 SGHTA, CDR2 FQGTGA. Trimming removed 5 bases from V and 4 bases from J; junction bases left unmatched: 11. The CDR3 has 16 residues. CDR3 DNA sequence: TGTGCCAGCAGCCCCACCTTGTCGGGGGGTTACAATGAGCAGTTCTTC. Amino acid sequence: CASSPTLSGGYNEQFF. The entire variable domain, with the rest obtained from reference TRBV7-3 and TRBJ2-1, is as follows: GAGVSQTPSNKVTEKGKYVELRCDPISGHTALYWYRQSLGQGPEFLIYFQGTGAADDSGLPNDRFFAVRPEGSVSTLKIQRTERGDSAVYLCASSPTLSGGYNEQFFGPGTRLTVL.

The V and J genes are TRBV27 and TRBJ2-7; 8 nucleotides line up with TRBD1. The CDR3 runs 14 residues. From germline, CDR1 is MNHEY and CDR2 SMNVEV (reference sequence). The trim removed 5 bases at V and 5 bases at J, leaving 8 bases unmatched. This CDR3 is CASSDAGTGDEQYF. The CDR3 DNA is TGTGCCAGCAGTGACGCCGGGACAGGAGACGAGCAGTACTTC.